The T cell receptor (beta chain) under discussion was sequenced for a study of blood T cell repertoires in COVID-19. Clones were read by immunoSEQ multiplex PCR, and TCRdb kept only the in-frame ones, dropping some. The sample lists about 300,000 clones, roughly 82% occurring once. The clonotype was recovered from a woman aged 50 to 60 with acute or convalescent COVID-19. The specimen was peripheral blood.

In DNA, the CDR3 is TGTGCCAGCAGCTTAGAAGGGGCTTTTAACAATGAGCAGTTCTTC. Protein: CASSLEGAFNNEQFF. This chain joins TRBV11-3 and TRBJ2-1; a weak D match, TRBD1 (5 bases). The V and J ends lost 0 bases and 5 bases respectively, with 11 bases between them. This CDR3 contains 15 residues. CDR1 SGHNT and CDR2 YENEEA come from the germline V gene.